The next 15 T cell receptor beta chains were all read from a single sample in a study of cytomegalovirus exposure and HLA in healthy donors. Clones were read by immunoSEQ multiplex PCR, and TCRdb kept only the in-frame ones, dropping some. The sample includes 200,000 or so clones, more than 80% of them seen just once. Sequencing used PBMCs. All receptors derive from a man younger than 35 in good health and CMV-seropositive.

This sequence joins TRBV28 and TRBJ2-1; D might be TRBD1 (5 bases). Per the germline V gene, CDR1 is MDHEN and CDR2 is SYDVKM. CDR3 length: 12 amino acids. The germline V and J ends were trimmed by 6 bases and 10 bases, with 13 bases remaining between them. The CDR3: CASRNDRLEQFF. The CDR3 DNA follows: TGTGCCAGCAGGAATGACAGATTGGAGCAGTTCTTC.

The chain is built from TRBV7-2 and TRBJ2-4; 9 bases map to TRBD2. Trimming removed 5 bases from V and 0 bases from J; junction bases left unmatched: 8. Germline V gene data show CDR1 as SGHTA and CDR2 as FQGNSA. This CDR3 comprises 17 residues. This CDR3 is CASSIQTSGVAKNIQYF. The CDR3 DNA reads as TGTGCCAGCAGCATACAGACTAGCGGTGTAGCCAAAAACATTCAGTACTTC.

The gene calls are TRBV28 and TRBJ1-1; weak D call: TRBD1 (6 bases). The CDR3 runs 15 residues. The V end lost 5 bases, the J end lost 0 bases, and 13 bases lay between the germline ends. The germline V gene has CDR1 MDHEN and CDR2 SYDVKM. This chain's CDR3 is CASSLDRTMNTEAFF. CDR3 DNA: TGTGCCAGCAGTCTGGACAGAACCATGAACACTGAAGCTTTCTTT.

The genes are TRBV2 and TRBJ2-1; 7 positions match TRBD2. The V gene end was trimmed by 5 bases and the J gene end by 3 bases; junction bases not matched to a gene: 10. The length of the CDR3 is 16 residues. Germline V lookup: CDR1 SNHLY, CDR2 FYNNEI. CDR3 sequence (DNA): TGTGCCAGCAGTCCTAGGACTAGATCGTACTACAATGAGCAGTTCTTC. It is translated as CASSPRTRSYYNEQFF. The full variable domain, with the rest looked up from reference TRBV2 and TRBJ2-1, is EPEVTQTPSHQVTQMGQEVILRCVPISNHLYFYWYRQILGQKVEFLVSFYNNEISEKSEIFDDQFSVERPDGSNFTLKIRSTKLEDSAMYFCASSPRTRSYYNEQFFGPGTRLTVL.

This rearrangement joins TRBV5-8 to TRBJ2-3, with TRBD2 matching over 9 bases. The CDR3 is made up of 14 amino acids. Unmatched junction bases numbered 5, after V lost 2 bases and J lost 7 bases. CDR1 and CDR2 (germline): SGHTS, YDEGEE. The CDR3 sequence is CASSFQREVYTQYF. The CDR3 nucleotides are TGTGCCAGCAGCTTCCAGCGGGAGGTGTATACGCAGTATTTT.

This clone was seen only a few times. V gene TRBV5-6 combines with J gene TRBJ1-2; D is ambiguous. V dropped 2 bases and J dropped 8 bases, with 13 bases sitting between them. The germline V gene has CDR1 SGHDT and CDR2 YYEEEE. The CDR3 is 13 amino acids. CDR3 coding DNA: TGTGCCAGCAGCTTCCCGGGAATGGGAGGCTACACCTTC. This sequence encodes CASSFPGMGGYTF.

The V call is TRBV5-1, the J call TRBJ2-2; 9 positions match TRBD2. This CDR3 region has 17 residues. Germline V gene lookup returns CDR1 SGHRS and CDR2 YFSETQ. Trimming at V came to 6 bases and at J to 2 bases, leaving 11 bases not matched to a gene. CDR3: CASTSRLAGINTGELFF. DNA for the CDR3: TGCGCCAGCACCTCGAGGCTAGCGGGGATCAACACCGGGGAGCTGTTTTTT.

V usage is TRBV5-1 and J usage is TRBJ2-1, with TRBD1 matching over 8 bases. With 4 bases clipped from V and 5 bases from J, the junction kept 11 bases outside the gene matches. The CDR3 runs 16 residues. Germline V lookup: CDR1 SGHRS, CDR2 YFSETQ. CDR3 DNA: TGCGCCAGCAGCCCGACGCAGGGACAGGTTAACAATGAGCAGTTCTTC. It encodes CASSPTQGQVNNEQFF.

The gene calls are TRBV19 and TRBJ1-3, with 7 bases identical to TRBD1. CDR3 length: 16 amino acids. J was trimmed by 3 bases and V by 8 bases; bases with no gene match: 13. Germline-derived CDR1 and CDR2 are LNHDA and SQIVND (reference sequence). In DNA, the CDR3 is TGTGCCAGTGAACAGTACAGGGGACAACTTGGAAACACCATATATTTT. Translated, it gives CASEQYRGQLGNTIYF.

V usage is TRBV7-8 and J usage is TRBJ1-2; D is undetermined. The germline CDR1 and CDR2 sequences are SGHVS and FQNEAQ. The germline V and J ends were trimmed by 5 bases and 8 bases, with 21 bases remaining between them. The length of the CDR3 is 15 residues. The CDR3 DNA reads TGTGCCAGCAGCCCCGACCCAGGCAGTTATACAGGCTACACCTTC. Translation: CASSPDPGSYTGYTF. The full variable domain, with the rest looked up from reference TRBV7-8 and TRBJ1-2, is GAGVSQSPRYKVAKRGQDVALRCDPISGHVSLFWYQQALGQGPEFLTYFQNEAQLDKSGLPSDRFFAERPEGSVSTLKIQRTQQEDSAVYLCASSPDPGSYTGYTFGSGTRLTVV.

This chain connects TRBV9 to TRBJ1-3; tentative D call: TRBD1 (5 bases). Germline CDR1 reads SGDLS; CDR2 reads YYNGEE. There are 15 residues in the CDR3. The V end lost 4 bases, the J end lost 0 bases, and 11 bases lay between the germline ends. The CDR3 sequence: CASSQTAHSGNTIYF. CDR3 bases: TGTGCCAGCAGCCAGACAGCGCACTCTGGAAACACCATATATTTT.

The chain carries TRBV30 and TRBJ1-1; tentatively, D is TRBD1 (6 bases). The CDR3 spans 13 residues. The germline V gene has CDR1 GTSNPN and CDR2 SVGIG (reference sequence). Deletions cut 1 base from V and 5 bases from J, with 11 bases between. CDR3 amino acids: CAWSADRSTEAFF. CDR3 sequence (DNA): TGTGCCTGGAGTGCCGACAGGTCAACTGAAGCTTTCTTT.

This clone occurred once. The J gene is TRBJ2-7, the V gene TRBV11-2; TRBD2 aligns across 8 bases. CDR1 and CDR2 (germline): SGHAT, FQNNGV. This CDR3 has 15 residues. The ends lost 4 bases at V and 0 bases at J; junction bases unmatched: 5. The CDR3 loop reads CASSSGGRLSYEQYF. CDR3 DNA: TGTGCCAGCAGCTCCGGCGGGAGGCTCTCCTACGAGCAGTACTTC.

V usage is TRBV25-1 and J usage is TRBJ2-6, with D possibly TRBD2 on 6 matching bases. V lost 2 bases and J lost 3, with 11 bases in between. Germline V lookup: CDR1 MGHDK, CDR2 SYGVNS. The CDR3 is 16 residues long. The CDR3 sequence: CASSERRASGANVLTF. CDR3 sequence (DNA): TGTGCCAGCAGTGAAAGGAGGGCTAGTGGGGCCAACGTCCTGACTTTC.

CDR3 protein: CASSSPWTGSYGYTF. The CDR3 DNA follows: TGTGCCAGCAGTTCACCTTGGACAGGGTCCTATGGCTACACCTTC. V is TRBV6-5 and J is TRBJ1-2; 8 nucleotides line up with TRBD1. The CDR3 has 15 amino acids. Trimming cost V 4 bases and J 4 bases; bases outside gene matches: 8. The V gene's germline CDR1 is MNHEY and CDR2 SVGAGI.